This record looks at one TCR beta chain sequence and its context. The data are from a study of blood T cell repertoires in COVID-19. As for the study in general: The study drew acute and convalescent COVID-19 samples from the United States, Italy and Spain. The analysed material was cDNA or gDNA that came from T cells, B-cell-depleted T cells, or PBMCs.

The germline V gene encodes CDR1 SGDLS and CDR2 YYNGEE. The junction had 3 bases not matched to a gene; V was cut back by 0 bases and J by 7 bases. This CDR3 is 15 amino acids long. In the original processing: Counts of nucleated cells, estimated from reference gene primer amplification, were obtained. Method: immunoSEQ multiplex PCR; TCRdb's copy keeps in-frame clones and lacks some. The D gene and trimming were derived from the DNA, and the V and J assignments and clone size from that table. This sample has about 230,000 clones; 84% occur once, and the top ten carry 2% to 2.5%. The V call is TRBV9, the J call TRBJ2-3, with 12 bases identical to TRBD2. Sequencing was performed on peripheral blood. This receptor was obtained from a man between 35 and 55 years old who had recovered from COVID-19. The CDR3 region is CASSVDTSGRNTQYF. In DNA form, the CDR3 reads TGTGCCAGCAGCGTAGATACTAGCGGGAGGAATACGCAGTATTTT.